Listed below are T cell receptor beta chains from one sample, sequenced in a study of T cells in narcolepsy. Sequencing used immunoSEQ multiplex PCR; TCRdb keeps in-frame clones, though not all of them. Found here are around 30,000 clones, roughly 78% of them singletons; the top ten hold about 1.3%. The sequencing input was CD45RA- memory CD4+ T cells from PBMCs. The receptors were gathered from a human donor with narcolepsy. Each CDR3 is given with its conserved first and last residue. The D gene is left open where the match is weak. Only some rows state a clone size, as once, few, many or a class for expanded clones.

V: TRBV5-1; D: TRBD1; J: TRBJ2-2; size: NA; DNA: TGCGCCAGCAGCCCACAGGGGGCGATCACCGGGGAGCTGTTTTTT; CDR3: CASSPQGAITGELFF
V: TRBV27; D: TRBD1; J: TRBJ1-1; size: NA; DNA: TGTGCCAGCAGGGAATTTGGACAGGGGGCGAAGACTGAAGCTTTCTTT; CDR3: CASREFGQGAKTEAFF
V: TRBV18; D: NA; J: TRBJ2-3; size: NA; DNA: TGTGCCAGCTCTTCCTACACAGATACGCAGTATTTT; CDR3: CASSSYTDTQYF
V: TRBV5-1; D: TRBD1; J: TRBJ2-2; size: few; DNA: TGCGCCAGCAGCTTTTTGGGACAGGGGGCCGGGGAGCTGTTTTTT; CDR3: CASSFLGQGAGELFF
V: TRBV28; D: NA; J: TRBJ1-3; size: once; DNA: TGTGCCAGCAGTTTGGCCCACGGAAACACCATATATTTT; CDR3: CASSLAHGNTIYF
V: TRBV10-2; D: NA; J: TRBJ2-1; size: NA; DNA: TGCGCCAGCAGTGCTAAGAATGAGCAGTTCTTC; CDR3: CASSAKNEQFF
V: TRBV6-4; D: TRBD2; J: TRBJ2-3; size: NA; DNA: TGTGCCAGCAGTGCCCTAGCGGGGGGGAGAGATACGCAGTATTTT; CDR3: CASSALAGGRDTQYF
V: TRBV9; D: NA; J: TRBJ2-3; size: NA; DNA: TGTGCCAGCAGCGTAACCCAGCGGGACAGAGATACGCAGTATTTT; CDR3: CASSVTQRDRDTQYF
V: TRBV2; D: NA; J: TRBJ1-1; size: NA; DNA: TGTGCCAGCAGTGCCGGACAGCTGAACACTGAAGCTTTCTTT; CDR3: CASSAGQLNTEAFF
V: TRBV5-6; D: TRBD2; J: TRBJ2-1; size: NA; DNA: TGTGCCAGCAGCTTAATAGCGGGGAAGTACAATGAGCAGTTCTTC; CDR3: CASSLIAGKYNEQFF
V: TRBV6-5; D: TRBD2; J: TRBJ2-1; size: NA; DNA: TGTGCCAGCAGTTTATCTAGCGGGAGCTCCTACAATGAGCAGTTCTTC; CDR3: CASSLSSGSSYNEQFF
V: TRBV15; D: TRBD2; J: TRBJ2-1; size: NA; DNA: TGTGCCACCAGCAGAGATTTGGGGGGGATGTACAATGAGCAGTTCTTC; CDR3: CATSRDLGGMYNEQFF
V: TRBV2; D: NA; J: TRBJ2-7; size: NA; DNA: TGTGCCAGCAGTGAAAGCATCTGGGGCCAAACCTACGAGCAGTACTTC; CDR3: CASSESIWGQTYEQYF
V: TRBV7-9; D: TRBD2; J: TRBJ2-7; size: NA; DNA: TGTGCCAGCAGCTTAGCCGGACTAGTCGCCTACGAGCAGTACTTC; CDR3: CASSLAGLVAYEQYF
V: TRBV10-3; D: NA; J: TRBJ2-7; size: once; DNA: TGTGCCATCAGTGAGTCGTCCGCAGGGAGAAATTACGAGCAGTACTTC; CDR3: CAISESSAGRNYEQYF
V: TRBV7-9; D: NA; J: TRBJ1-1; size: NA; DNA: TGTGCCAGCACCCCTTTACCTGAAGCTTTCTTT; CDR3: CASTPLPEAFF
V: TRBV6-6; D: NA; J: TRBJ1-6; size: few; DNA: TGTGCCAGCAGTTACTATCAATCGTCACCCCTCCACTTT; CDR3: CASSYYQSSPLHF
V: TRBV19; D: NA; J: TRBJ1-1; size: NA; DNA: TGTGCCAGTAGTATAGAGGGAACCTCAGGAGCTTTCTTT; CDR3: CASSIEGTSGAFF
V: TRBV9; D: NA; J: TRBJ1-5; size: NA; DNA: TGTGCCAGCAGCGCATCGGGTGGTAGCAATCAGCCCCAGCATTTT; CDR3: CASSASGGSNQPQHF
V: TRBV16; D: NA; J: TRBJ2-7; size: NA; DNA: TGTGCCAGCAGCCAATCGGATCTATCCCACGAGCAGTACTTC; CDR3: CASSQSDLSHEQYF
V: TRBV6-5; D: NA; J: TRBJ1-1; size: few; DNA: TGTGCCAGCGGAATGTGGACTGAAGCTTTCTTT; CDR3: CASGMWTEAFF
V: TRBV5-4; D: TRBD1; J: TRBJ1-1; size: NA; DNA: TGTGCCAGCAGCCCAGACAGGGGTGAAGCTTTCTTT; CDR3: CASSPDRGEAFF
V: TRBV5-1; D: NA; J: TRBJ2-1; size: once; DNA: TGCGCCAGCAGCGATCCTGCCCCGGGACCCTCCATGCCCTACAGAGATGAGCAGTTCTTC; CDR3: CASSDPAPGPSMPYRDEQFF
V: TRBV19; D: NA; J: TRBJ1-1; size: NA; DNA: TGTGCCAGTAAATGGGGGAGCGACACTGAAGCTTTCTTT; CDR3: CASKWGSDTEAFF
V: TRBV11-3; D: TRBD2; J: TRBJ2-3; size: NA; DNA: TGTGCCAGCAGCAGCAGCGGGAGAGGAGATACGCAGTATTTT; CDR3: CASSSSGRGDTQYF
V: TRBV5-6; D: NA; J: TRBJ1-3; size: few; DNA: TGTGCCAGCAGCTTGAGGCGAAACACCATATATTTT; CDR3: CASSLRRNTIYF
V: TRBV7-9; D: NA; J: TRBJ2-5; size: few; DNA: TGTGCCAGCAGCTTAGGGGTTTCAGAGACCCAGTACTTC; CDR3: CASSLGVSETQYF
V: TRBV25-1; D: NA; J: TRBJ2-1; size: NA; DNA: TGTGCCAGCAGTGAATATCCAGGGATCAATGAGCAGTTCTTC; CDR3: CASSEYPGINEQFF
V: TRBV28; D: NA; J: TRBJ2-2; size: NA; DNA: TGTGCCAGCGGGACCACCACCGCCGCCGGGGAGCTGTTTTTT; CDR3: CASGTTTAAGELFF
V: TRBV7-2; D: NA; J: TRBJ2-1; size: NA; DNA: TGTGCCAGCAGCTTAGCGGGAGTGGTCTACAATGAGCAGTTCTTC; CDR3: CASSLAGVVYNEQFF
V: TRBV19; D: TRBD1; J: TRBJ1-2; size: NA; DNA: TGTGCCAGTAACCACGAGGGGACAGACTATGGCTACACCTTC; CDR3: CASNHEGTDYGYTF
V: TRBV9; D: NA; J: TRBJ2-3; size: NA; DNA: TGTGCCAGCAGCGCGAGGACAGGCACAGATACGCAGTATTTT; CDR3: CASSARTGTDTQYF
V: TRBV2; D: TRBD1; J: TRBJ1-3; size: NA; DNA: TGTGCCAGCAGTGTGAAGCGGCAGGACAGGGGAAGTGGAAACACCATATATTTT; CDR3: CASSVKRQDRGSGNTIYF
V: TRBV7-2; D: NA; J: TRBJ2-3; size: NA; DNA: TGTGCCAGCAGCTCGGCGGGGGCCGGGCGGGGGAGGACAGATACGCAGTATTTT; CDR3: CASSSAGAGRGRTDTQYF
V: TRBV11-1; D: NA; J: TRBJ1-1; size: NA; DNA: TGTGCCAGCAGCTTATTGAAACAGATTAACACTGAAGCTTTCTTT; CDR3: CASSLLKQINTEAFF
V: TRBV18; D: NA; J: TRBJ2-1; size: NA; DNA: TGTGCCAGCTCACCACCGCCCAGCTACAATGAGCAGTTCTTC; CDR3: CASSPPPSYNEQFF
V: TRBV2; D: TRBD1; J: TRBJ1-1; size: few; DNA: TGTGCCACCAAGGAAAGGGGGCTGAACACTGAAGCTTTCTTT; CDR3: CATKERGLNTEAFF
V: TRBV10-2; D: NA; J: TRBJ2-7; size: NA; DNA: TGCGCCAGCAGTGAGGGCCCATCGGGATACTACGAGCAGTACTTC; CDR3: CASSEGPSGYYEQYF
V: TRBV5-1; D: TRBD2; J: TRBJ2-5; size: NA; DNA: TGCGCCAGCAGCTTGGTTGGCAGCGGGACGTACCAAGAGACCCAGTACTTC; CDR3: CASSLVGSGTYQETQYF
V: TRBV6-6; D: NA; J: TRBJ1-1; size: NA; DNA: TGTGCCAGCAGTTACTCGGTTATTAGGGCCACTGAAGCTTTCTTT; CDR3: CASSYSVIRATEAFF
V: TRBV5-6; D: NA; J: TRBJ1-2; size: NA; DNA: TGTGCCAGCAGCCTGGTAGGGGCTCCGGTGGGGAACTTC; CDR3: CASSLVGAPVGNF
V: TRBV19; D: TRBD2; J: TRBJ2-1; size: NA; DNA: TGTGCCAGTAGTTCTCGTGGTAGCGGGAGGACCGTGTACAATGAGCAGTTCTTC; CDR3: CASSSRGSGRTVYNEQFF
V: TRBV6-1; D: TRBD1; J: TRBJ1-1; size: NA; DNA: TGTGCCAGCAGTGAAACGGCCGGACAGGGAGACACTGAAGCTTTCTTT; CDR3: CASSETAGQGDTEAFF
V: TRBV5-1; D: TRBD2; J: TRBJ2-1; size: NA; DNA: TGCGCCAGCAGCTTGACTAGCGACAATGAGCAGTTCTTC; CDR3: CASSLTSDNEQFF